This TCR beta chain was documented in a study of T cell repertoires in cytomegalovirus infection. Study-level background: Public TCR beta signatures indicated both CMV infection and matching HLA type. Findings of the study overall: Summed public TCR beta family frequency identified CMV carriers bearing the relevant HLA. Clonotype analysis showed dominance of the ex vivo response by HLA-C-restricted CMV-specific TCR beta clonotypes.

In TCRdb, the reads were re-called with MiXCR into one record per CDR3 protein. The repertoire holds some 940,000 distinct CDR3 sequences, with 25% to 40% as singletons. Remarks on this clonotype: The antigen is undetermined.

The CDR3 runs 16 residues. The V gene lost 0 bases and the J gene lost 6 bases, with 16 bases spanning the gap. Germline V lookup: CDR1 MNHEY, CDR2 SMNVEV (reference sequence). V and J are TRBV27 and TRBJ2-3; D is uncertain. The TCR originated in a human donor in good health (CMV status not recorded). Some clones in this sample may be carry-over from other donors' samples. Sequenced material: cultured CD8+ T cells from PBMCs, taken from culture after CMV antigen stimulation. As DNA, the CDR3 is TGTGCCAGCAGTTTATCGCTTGATTCTTCTCTTGATACGCAGTATTTT. It encodes CASSLSLDSSLDTQYF.